This TCR beta chain was documented in a study of neoadjuvant anti-PD-1 for oral cavity cancer (dated by TCRdb to 2020 to 2022). About the study as a whole: Before curative-intent surgical resection, most patients were given three to four biweekly doses of nivolumab at 3 mg/kg. A fourth nivolumab dose was given around day 43 to patients without progression, and definitive surgical resection was performed in those patients on days 50-56. Responders were defined as patients with complete response, partial response or stable disease by RECIST 1.1; non-responders were defined as patients with progression. The parent correlative cohort included some twelve patients, with an approximately 32% response rate.

Results the study describes overall, beyond this receptor: The TCR analyses had only three patients in each response group, and the authors called for validation in larger cohorts. After neoadjuvant nivolumab, non-responders showed significantly higher T cell clonality (Gini index) in PBMCs than responders did. A higher pretreatment blood Treg/Th17 ratio correlated with both higher pretreatment blood TCRbeta clonality and lower post-treatment tumor TCRbeta clonality.

According to the study, the label for this sample's time point signals: before neoadjuvant nivolumab. Patients had been newly diagnosed with stage II-IVA oral cavity squamous cell carcinoma, and no prior systemic or radiation treatment had been given to the patients. The cohort was made up of patients with locally advanced, HPV-negative oral cavity squamous cell carcinoma. Peripheral blood mononuclear cells were analyzed directly, without maintenance or expansion in culture. The samples were drawn from a longitudinal correlative study tied to a single-arm phase II trial testing neoadjuvant nivolumab in oral cavity squamous cell carcinoma. Subject-matched pre- and post-treatment PBMCs and tumors from three responders and three non-responders underwent genomic DNA-based TCRbeta sequencing. Peripheral blood mononuclear cells were collected once before nivolumab treatment and again after treatment, at the time of surgery. The Maxwell RSC DNA from Cells kit was used to isolate genomic DNA from PBMCs.

For deep sequencing of PBMC libraries, mostly around 480 ng of input genomic DNA was used, and six replicates were run per sample. Following the manufacturer's instructions, the team built TCRbeta libraries using the immunoSEQ hsTCRbeta kit. Sequencing of the completed libraries took place using an Illumina NovaSeq 6000 S4 flow cell after they had been pooled to 3 nM. Concerning the study's data processing: Raw data preprocessing and quality control were performed with the immunoSEQ Analyzer. The analysis was restricted to productive rearrangements, with each unique CDR3 amino acid sequence defining a clonotype. Repertoire clonality was estimated as the Gini-Simpson index, which was computed with the R package tcR. Student's t test was used to compare Gini indices, while Pearson correlation assessed associations with tumor size change. TCRdb limited this immuneACCESS table to in-frame rearrangements with V and J called. A share of clones is missing; checked studies link under half to unresolved V genes, and the rest is unexplained. Clone size and V and J calls were adopted from that table, with D and trimming inferred from the DNA. Counted in this sample were fewer than 35,000 clones; about 87% of them appeared once. About 3.7% of the sample comes from the top ten.

This clone showed up just once. The antigen it recognizes is unknown. No much larger clone is present one base from it, and per-base qualities are unavailable. Sequences were derived from PBMCs, sampled before nivolumab (anti-PD-1) treatment. This sequence was found in a person aged 35 to 85 with oral cavity squamous cell carcinoma.

The CDR3 has the sequence CASSVGSRLYTDTQYF. The bases read TGTGCCAGCAGCGTAGGTTCCCGATTATACACAGATACGCAGTATTTT. The chain was built from TRBV9 and TRBJ2-3; no D gene can be assigned with confidence. According to the germline V gene, CDR1 reads SGDLS and CDR2 reads YYNGEE. Relative to germline, V is 0 bases shorter and J is 2 bases shorter, with 13 bases between their ends. The cysteine opens and the phenylalanine closes a CDR3 of 16 amino acids. The kept DNA is CDR3 alone, 48 bases in frame from the first base.